This TCR beta chain was captured in a study of identical twins. The J segment lost 2 bases and the V segment lost 6 bases, leaving 8 bases of the junction unmatched. Per germline, CDR1 DFQATT and CDR2 SNEGSKA (reference sequence). This CDR3 comprises 14 residues. Template switching (which added a universal primer site) was used, and cDNA carried unique molecular identifiers. One entry per CDR3 protein results from TCRdb running MiXCR on the 5' RACE reads. The sample carries fewer than 500,000 distinct CDR3 sequences, more than 20% recorded once. This clonotype was picked up a small number of times. Healthy Caucasian individuals made up all the donors. These data were also reused for a study on T cells expressing NK-cell markers. That work contributes: HCMV seropositivity marked seven of the eight sequenced donors; one was seronegative.

The chain couples TRBV20-1 to TRBJ2-3; 7 bases are a match to TRBD1. Source material: CD4+ T cells sorted from blood. This clonotype originated in a woman aged 18-29 years in good health. CDR3 residues: CSALGQIFTDTQYF. The CDR3 DNA reads TGCAGTGCCTTGGGACAGATTTTCACAGATACGCAGTATTTT.